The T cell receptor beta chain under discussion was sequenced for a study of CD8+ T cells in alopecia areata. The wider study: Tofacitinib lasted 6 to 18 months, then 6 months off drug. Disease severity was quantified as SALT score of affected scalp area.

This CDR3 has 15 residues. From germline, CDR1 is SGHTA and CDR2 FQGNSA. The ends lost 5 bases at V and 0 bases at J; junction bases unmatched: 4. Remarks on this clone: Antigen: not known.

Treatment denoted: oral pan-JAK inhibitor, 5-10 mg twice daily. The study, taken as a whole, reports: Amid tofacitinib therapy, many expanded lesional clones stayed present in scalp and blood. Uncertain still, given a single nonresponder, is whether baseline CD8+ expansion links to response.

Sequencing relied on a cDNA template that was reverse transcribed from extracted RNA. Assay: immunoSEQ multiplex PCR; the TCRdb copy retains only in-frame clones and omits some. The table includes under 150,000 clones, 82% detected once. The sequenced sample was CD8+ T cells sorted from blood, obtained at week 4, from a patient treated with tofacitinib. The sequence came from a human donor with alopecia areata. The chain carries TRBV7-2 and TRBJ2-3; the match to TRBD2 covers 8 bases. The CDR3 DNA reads TGTGCCAGCAGCCCGAGGACTAGCAGCACAGATACGCAGTATTTT. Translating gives CASSPRTSSTDTQYF.